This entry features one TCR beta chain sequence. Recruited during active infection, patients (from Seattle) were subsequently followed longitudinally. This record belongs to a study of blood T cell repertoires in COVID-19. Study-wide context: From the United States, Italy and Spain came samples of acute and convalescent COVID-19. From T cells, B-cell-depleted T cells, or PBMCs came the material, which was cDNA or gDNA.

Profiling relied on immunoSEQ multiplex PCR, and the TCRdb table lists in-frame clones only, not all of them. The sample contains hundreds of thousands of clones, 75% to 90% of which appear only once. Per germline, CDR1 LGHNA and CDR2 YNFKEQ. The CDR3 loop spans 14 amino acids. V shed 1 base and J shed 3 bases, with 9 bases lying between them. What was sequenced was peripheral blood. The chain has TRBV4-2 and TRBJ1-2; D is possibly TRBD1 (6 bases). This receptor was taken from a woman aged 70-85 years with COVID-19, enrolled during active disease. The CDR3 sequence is CASSQGQAYYGYTF. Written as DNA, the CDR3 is TGTGCCAGCAGCCAAGGACAGGCCTACTATGGCTACACCTTC.